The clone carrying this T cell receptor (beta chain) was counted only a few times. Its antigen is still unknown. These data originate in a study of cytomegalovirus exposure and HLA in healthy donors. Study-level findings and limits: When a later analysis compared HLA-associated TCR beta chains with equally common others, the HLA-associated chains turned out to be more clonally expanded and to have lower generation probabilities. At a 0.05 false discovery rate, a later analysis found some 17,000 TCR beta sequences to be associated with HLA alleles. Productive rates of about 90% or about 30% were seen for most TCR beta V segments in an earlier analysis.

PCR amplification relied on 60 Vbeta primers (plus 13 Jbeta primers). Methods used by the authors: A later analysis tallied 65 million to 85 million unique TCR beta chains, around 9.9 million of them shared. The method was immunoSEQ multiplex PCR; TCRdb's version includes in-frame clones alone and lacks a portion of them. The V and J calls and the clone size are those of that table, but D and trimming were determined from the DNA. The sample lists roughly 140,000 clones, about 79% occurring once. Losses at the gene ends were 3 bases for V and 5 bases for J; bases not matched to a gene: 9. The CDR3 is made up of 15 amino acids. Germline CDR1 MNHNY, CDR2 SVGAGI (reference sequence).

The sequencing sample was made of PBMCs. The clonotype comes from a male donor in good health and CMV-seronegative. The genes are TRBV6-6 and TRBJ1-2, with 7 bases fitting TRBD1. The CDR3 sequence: CASSYPQGEVYGYTF. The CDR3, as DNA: TGTGCCAGCAGTTATCCCCAGGGGGAAGTATATGGCTACACCTTC.